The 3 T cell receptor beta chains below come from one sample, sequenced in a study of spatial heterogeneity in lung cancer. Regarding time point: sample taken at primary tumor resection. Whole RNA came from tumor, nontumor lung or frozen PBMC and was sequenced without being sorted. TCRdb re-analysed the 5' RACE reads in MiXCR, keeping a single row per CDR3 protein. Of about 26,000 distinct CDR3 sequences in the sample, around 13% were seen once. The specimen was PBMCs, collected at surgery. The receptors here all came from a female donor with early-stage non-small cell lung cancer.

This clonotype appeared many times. CDR3 sequence (DNA): TGTGCCAGCAGTTTCCGCCGTCAGGGTACTTGGGGTGGCTACACCTTC. Its protein product is CASSFRRQGTWGGYTF. The chain has TRBV12-3 or TRBV12-4 and TRBJ1-2, with D maybe TRBD1 (5 bases). The CDR3 has 16 amino acids. V lost 3 bases, J lost 7 bases, and 21 bases lay in between.

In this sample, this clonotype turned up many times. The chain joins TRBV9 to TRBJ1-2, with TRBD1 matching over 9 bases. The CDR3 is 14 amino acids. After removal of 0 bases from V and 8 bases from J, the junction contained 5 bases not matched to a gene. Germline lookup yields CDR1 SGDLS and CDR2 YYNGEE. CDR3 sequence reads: CASSVAGTGSGYTF. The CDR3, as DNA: TGTGCCAGCAGCGTAGCCGGGACAGGGAGCGGCTACACCTTC. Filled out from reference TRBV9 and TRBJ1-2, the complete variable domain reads DSGVTQTPKHLITATGQRVTLRCSPRSGDLSVYWYQQSLDQGLQFLIQYYNGEERAKGNILERFSAQQFPDLHSELNLSSLELGDSALYFCASSVAGTGSGYTFGSGTRLTVV.

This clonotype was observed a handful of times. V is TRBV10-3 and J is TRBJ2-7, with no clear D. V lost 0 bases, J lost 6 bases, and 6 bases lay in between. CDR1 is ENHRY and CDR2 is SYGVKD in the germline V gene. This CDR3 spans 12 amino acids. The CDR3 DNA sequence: TGTGCCATCAGTGAGTCGTCGGGCGAGCAGTACGTC. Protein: CAISESSGEQYV.